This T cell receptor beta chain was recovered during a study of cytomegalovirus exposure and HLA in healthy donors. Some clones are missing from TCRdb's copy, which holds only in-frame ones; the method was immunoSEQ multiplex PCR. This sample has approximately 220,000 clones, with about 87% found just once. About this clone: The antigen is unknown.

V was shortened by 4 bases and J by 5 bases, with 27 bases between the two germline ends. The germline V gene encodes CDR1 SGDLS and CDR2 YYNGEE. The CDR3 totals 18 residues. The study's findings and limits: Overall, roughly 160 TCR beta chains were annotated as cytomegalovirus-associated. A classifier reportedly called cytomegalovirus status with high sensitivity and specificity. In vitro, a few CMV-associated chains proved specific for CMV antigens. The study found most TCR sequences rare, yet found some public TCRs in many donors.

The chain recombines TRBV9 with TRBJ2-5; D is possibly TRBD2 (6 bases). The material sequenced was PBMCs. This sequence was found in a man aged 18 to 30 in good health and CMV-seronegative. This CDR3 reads CASSPPHVQGGLRETQYF. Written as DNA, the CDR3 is TGTGCCAGCAGCCCCCCCCATGTGCAGGGAGGCTTGCGGGAGACCCAGTACTTC.